This TCR beta chain was sequenced for a study of beta chain features in type 1 diabetes. Notes on the study in general: Researchers report that Type 1 diabetes patients had moderately but significantly shorter TCRB CDR3s across all four CD4+ subsets. The study found fewer insertions and more deletions at VDJ junctions in type 1 diabetes patients.

Expressed TCRB transcripts were sequenced after all isolated RNA was converted to cDNA. Sequencing was performed with immunoSEQ multiplex PCR; in TCRdb, only in-frame clones are kept and a portion is missing. The sample yields around 310,000 clones, about 13% seen once. This clone was detected once. Its antigen is undetermined. Trimming took 0 bases from V and 0 from J; bases not matched to a gene: 1. Germline CDR1 MGHRA, CDR2 YSYEKL. The length of the CDR3 is 17 residues. The specimen was naive CD4+ T cells from blood. V is TRBV4-1 and J is TRBJ2-3, with 12 bases identical to TRBD2. This receptor was obtained from a woman aged 18 to 35 with type 1 diabetes. The CDR3 is CASSQEGTSGSTDTQYF. The CDR3 DNA is TGCGCCAGCAGCCAAGAAGGGACTAGCGGGAGCACAGATACGCAGTATTTT.